The subject of this entry is one T cell receptor beta chain. Germline V gives CDR1 SQVTM, CDR2 ANQGSEA. V lost 6 bases, J lost 0 bases, and 12 bases lay in between. The CDR3 sequence is 13 residues long. This sample was included in a study of blood T cell repertoires in COVID-19. For the study at large: The origin of the acute and convalescent COVID-19 samples was the United States, Italy and Spain. The cDNA or gDNA used as material had been derived from T cells, B-cell-depleted T cells, or PBMCs.

During active infection, Seattle patients enrolled and were then monitored through disease. Libraries were prepared by immunoSEQ multiplex PCR; TCRdb keeps only in-frame clonotypes and omits some of them. The repertoire holds roughly 150,000 clones, with around four fifths as singletons. The TCR sequence derives from a woman of 80 years or more with COVID-19, enrolled during active disease. Sequencing input: peripheral blood. The chain carries TRBV29-1 and TRBJ2-7; D uncertain. In DNA, the CDR3 is TGCAGCGTCACTACGAGAAGCTCCTACGAGCAGTACTTC. Translating gives CSVTTRSSYEQYF.